The rows below give T cell receptor beta chains drawn from one sample of a study of beta chain features in type 1 diabetes. Only in-frame clones appear in the TCRdb table, and some are missing; sequencing was by immunoSEQ multiplex PCR. The sample holds approximately 270,000 clones, roughly 13% seen once. Sequencing input: naive CD4+ T cells from blood. These receptors were taken from a man aged 25 to 40 with type 1 diabetes. The CDR3 runs from the conserved cysteine through the conserved F or W. D genes are given only for firm matches. Clone size is given for some rows only: seen once, a few or many times, or a class if the clone is expanded.

J gene | D gene | V gene | CDR3 length | clone size | CDR3 DNA | CDR3 protein
TRBJ2-1 | . | TRBV5-1 | 14 | . | TGCGCCAGCAGCGATCAGGGGAATCACAATGAGCAGTTCTTC | CASSDQGNHNEQFF
TRBJ2-1 | TRBD2 | TRBV9 | 15 | once | TGTGCCAGCAGCGCGACCGGGACTATAGGCAATGAGCAGTTCTTC | CASSATGTIGNEQFF
TRBJ2-7 | TRBD1 | TRBV7-8 | 14 | few | TGTGCCAGCAGATCGGACAGGAGCTCCTACGAGCAGTACTTC | CASRSDRSSYEQYF
TRBJ2-1 | . | TRBV5-1 | 14 | once | TGCGCCAGCAAGGTCGGGAGCTCCTACAATGAGCAGTTCTTC | CASKVGSSYNEQFF
TRBJ1-2 | . | TRBV28 | 14 | few | TGTGCCAGCAGTACCCTACAGAGAAACTATGGCTACACCTTC | CASSTLQRNYGYTF
TRBJ1-1 | TRBD1 | TRBV28 | 15 | . | TGTGCCAGCAGTTTACCGACAGGGACGAACACTGAAGCTTTCTTT | CASSLPTGTNTEAFF
TRBJ2-7 | TRBD1 | TRBV15 | 15 | . | TGTGCCACCAGCAGAGAATCAGGGGGAGTCTACGAGCAGTACTTC | CATSRESGGVYEQYF
TRBJ2-5 | TRBD1 | TRBV19 | 15 | . | TGTGCCAGTAGTTCCCGGGACAGGGGCGGCGAGACCCAGTACTTC | CASSSRDRGGETQYF
TRBJ2-2 | . | TRBV19 | 11 | . | TGTGCCAGTAGTAGGGGCTTTGAGCTGTTTTTT | CASSRGFELFF
TRBJ1-1 | . | TRBV5-4 | 13 | . | TGTGCCAGCAGCTTGGACAGCAGCACTGAAGCTTTCTTT | CASSLDSSTEAFF
TRBJ1-4 | . | TRBV27 | 16 | . | TGTGCCAGCAGTCTATTTAGTCCAGTCCGGGGAGAAAAACTGTTTTTT | CASSLFSPVRGEKLFF
TRBJ2-1 | . | TRBV11-2 | 13 | few | TGTGCCAGCAGCACTACGCTAATCAATGAGCAGTTCTTC | CASSTTLINEQFF
TRBJ2-3 | . | TRBV6-5 | 11 | . | TGTGCCAGCACCCTAGCAGATACGCAGTATTTT | CASTLADTQYF
TRBJ2-5 | TRBD2 | TRBV7-8 | 14 | . | TGTGCCAGCAGCTTATCTAGCGGGCAAGAGACCCAGTACTTC | CASSLSSGQETQYF
TRBJ1-3 | . | TRBV9 | 15 | once | TGTGCCAGCAGCGTAGAGGCAGGGCGCGGAAACACCATATATTTT | CASSVEAGRGNTIYF
TRBJ2-1 | . | TRBV6-5 | 13 | few | TGTGCCAGCAGGCAACAGATTTACAATGAGCAGTTCTTC | CASRQQIYNEQFF
TRBJ2-1 | . | TRBV5-4 | 13 | few | TGTGCCAGCAGCATAGACGACTTCCATGGGCAGTTCTTC | CASSIDDFHGQFF
TRBJ1-1 | TRBD1 | TRBV6-1 | 13 | few | TGTGCCAGCAGCCGACAGGGACGGGCTGAAGCTTTCTTT | CASSRQGRAEAFF
TRBJ2-1 | . | TRBV7-6 | 14 | few | TGTGCCAGCAGCGACGGTAGCAGATACAATGAGCAGTTCTTC | CASSDGSRYNEQFF
TRBJ2-7 | TRBD1 | TRBV5-1 | 15 | . | TGCGCCAGCAGCGAAAGACCGGGACAGGCCGCCGAGCAGTACTTC | CASSERPGQAAEQYF
TRBJ2-7 | TRBD1 | TRBV6-5 | 15 | . | TGTGCCAGCAGCCCTGGGGACAGGAGCTCCTACGAGCAGTACTTC | CASSPGDRSSYEQYF
TRBJ2-7 | TRBD2 | TRBV5-4 | 16 | . | TGTGCCAGCAGCTCCCCAGCGGGAGGGCCCTCCTACGAGCAGTACTTC | CASSSPAGGPSYEQYF
TRBJ2-5 | . | TRBV7-3 | 14 | few | TGTGCCAGCAGCGCCGGTCAGGGGCAAGAGACCCAGTACTTC | CASSAGQGQETQYF
TRBJ2-1 | . | TRBV19 | 15 | few | TGTGCCAGTAGTAATCCCGCGGGGTCCTACAATGAGCAGTTCTTC | CASSNPAGSYNEQFF
TRBJ2-7 | TRBD1 | TRBV28 | 15 | . | TGTGCCAGCAGTTCTCCGGGACAGGGGGAATACGAGCAGTACTTC | CASSSPGQGEYEQYF
TRBJ2-5 | . | TRBV7-3 | 13 | . | TGTGCCAGCAGCTTAGGCTCTGGAGAGACCCAGTACTTC | CASSLGSGETQYF
TRBJ1-2 | TRBD1 | TRBV7-9 | 16 | few | TGTGCCAGCAGCTCGACGCGGACAGGGAGAACCTATGGCTACACCTTC | CASSSTRTGRTYGYTF
TRBJ2-5 | . | TRBV5-1 | 13 | . | TGCGCCAGCAGCTTGCGGAGGCAAGAGACCCAGTACTTC | CASSLRRQETQYF
TRBJ2-7 | TRBD1 | TRBV28 | 14 | few | TGTGCCAGCAGTCTTCCGGGACAGGGGGGCGAGCAGTACTTC | CASSLPGQGGEQYF
TRBJ2-5 | . | TRBV5-1 | 14 | few | TGCGCCAGCAGCTTGGCCCAAATCCAAGAGACCCAGTACTTC | CASSLAQIQETQYF
TRBJ2-2 | TRBD2 | TRBV7-9 | 13 | . | TGTGCCAGCGTGGGACTAGCGGCCGGGGAGCTGTTTTTT | CASVGLAAGELFF
TRBJ2-5 | TRBD2 | TRBV18 | 16 | . | TGTGCCAGCTCACCAGGAGGGCTAGCGGGAAAAGAGACCCAGTACTTC | CASSPGGLAGKETQYF
TRBJ2-5 | TRBD1 | TRBV25-1 | 15 | . | TGTGCCAGCAGTGTTGGGACAGGGTGGGGAGAGACCCAGTACTTC | CASSVGTGWGETQYF
TRBJ2-2 | . | TRBV9 | 17 | few | TGTGCCAGCAGCGTATTGGGGGGGACACCGAACACCGGGGAGCTGTTTTTT | CASSVLGGTPNTGELFF
TRBJ1-1 | . | TRBV6-4 | 14 | few | TGTGCCAGCAGTGACAATCCAGTGAACACTGAAGCTTTCTTT | CASSDNPVNTEAFF
TRBJ2-6 | . | TRBV5-1 | 15 | . | TGCGCCTGCTCGACAGGCAACTCTGGGGCCAACGTCCTGACTTTC | CACSTGNSGANVLTF
TRBJ2-3 | . | TRBV2 | 15 | few | TGTGCCAGCAGTGGGGGACTTTCGACCACAGATACGCAGTATTTT | CASSGGLSTTDTQYF
TRBJ1-1 | . | TRBV9 | 13 | few | TGTGCCAGCAGCGTAGCTTGGAACACTGAAGCTTTCTTT | CASSVAWNTEAFF
TRBJ2-2 | . | TRBV30 | 13 | . | TGTGCCTGGAGCAACGTGGGGCGCGGGGAGCTGTTTTTT | CAWSNVGRGELFF
TRBJ2-2 | . | TRBV5-4 | 16 | . | TGTGCCAGCAGCGATATGGGACACCGAAACACCGGGGAGCTGTTTTTT | CASSDMGHRNTGELFF
TRBJ1-2 | TRBD1 | TRBV27 | 14 | . | TGTGCCAGCAGTTCGGACAGGGGGAGGTATGGCTACACCTTC | CASSSDRGRYGYTF
TRBJ2-2 | TRBD2 | TRBV28 | 15 | few | TGTGCCAGCAGTTTCGGGGCTAGCGGGAGAGGGGAGCTGTTTTTT | CASSFGASGRGELFF
TRBJ2-2 | TRBD1 | TRBV18 | 15 | few | TGTGCCAGCTCAACCGGGACAGGGAACACCGGGGAGCTGTTTTTT | CASSTGTGNTGELFF
TRBJ2-1 | . | TRBV18 | 14 | . | TGTGCCAGCTCACCAAGGGGCTCCTACAATGAGCAGTTCTTC | CASSPRGSYNEQFF
TRBJ1-4 | TRBD1 | TRBV18 | 15 | . | TGTGCCAGCTCACTTCCCGGGACAGACGGTGAAAAACTGTTTTTT | CASSLPGTDGEKLFF
TRBJ2-7 | TRBD1 | TRBV30 | 14 | . | TGTGCCTGGAGGGCTGGACAGGACTCCTACGAGCAGTACTTC | CAWRAGQDSYEQYF
TRBJ1-1 | . | TRBV2 | 15 | few | TGTGCCAGCAGACAAGAAGGGCAGGGGAACACTGAAGCTTTCTTT | CASRQEGQGNTEAFF
TRBJ1-2 | TRBD1 | TRBV27 | 16 | few | TGTGCCAGCAGTCCCCGCCCAACAGGGGGCTATTATGGCTACACCTTC | CASSPRPTGGYYGYTF
TRBJ2-2 | TRBD1 | TRBV18 | 16 | few | TGTGCCAGCTCACCAAGGGACAGCCGAGACACCGGGGAGCTGTTTTTT | CASSPRDSRDTGELFF
TRBJ2-7 | TRBD2 | TRBV11-2 | 14 | few | TGTGCCAGCCGAGGGACTAGCGGGCCAAGGGAGCAGTACTTC | CASRGTSGPREQYF
TRBJ2-1 | TRBD2 | TRBV19 | 15 | few | TGTGCCAGTAGTACACTAGCGGGGAGTTACAATGAGCAGTTCTTC | CASSTLAGSYNEQFF
TRBJ1-1 | TRBD1 | TRBV30 | 12 | few | TGTGCCTCGACAGGGGCGAGGACTGAAGCTTTCTTT | CASTGARTEAFF
TRBJ2-1 | TRBD2 | TRBV5-1 | 18 | . | TGCGCCAGCAGCTTTATTAGGCTAGCGGCCCCTACCTACAATGAGCAGTTCTTC | CASSFIRLAAPTYNEQFF
TRBJ1-4 | . | TRBV9 | 16 | . | TGTGCCAGCAGCGTAGGAGGTTGGGGGCTTGATGAAAAACTGTTTTTT | CASSVGGWGLDEKLFF
TRBJ2-1 | TRBD2 | TRBV30 | 14 | few | TGTGCCTGCTTGACTAGCGGGTCCTACAATGAGCAGTTCTTC | CACLTSGSYNEQFF
TRBJ2-1 | . | TRBV4-3 | 16 | few | TGCGCCAGCAGCCCACGAGGCCGAGGCTCCTACAATGAGCAGTTCTTC | CASSPRGRGSYNEQFF